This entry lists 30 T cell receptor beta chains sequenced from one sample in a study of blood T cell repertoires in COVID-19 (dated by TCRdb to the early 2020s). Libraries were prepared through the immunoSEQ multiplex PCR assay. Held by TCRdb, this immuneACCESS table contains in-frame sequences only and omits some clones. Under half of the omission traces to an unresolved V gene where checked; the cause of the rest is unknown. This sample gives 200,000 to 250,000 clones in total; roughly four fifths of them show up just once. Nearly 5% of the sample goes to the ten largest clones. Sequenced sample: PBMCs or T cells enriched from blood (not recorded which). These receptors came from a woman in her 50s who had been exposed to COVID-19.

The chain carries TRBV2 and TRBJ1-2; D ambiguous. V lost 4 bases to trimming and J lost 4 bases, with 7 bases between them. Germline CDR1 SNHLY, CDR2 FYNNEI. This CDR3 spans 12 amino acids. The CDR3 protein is CASSVVLYGYTF. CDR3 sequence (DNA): TGTGCCAGCAGTGTAGTGCTCTATGGCTACACCTTC. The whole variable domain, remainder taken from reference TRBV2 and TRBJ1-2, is EPEVTQTPSHQVTQMGQEVILRCVPISNHLYFYWYRQILGQKVEFLVSFYNNEISEKSEIFDDQFSVERPDGSNFTLKIRSTKLEDSAMYFCASSVVLYGYTFGSGTRLTVV.

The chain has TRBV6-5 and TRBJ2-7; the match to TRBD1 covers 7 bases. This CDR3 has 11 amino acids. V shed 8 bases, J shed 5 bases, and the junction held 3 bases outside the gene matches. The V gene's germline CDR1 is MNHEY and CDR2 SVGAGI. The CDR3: CASRQGHEQYF. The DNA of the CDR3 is TGTGCCAGCCGACAGGGACACGAGCAGTACTTC.

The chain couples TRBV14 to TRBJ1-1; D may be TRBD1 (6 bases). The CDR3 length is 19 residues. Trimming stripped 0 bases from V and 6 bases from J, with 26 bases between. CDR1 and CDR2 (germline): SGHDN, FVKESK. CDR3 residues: CASSQDVQGIGGKRAEAFF. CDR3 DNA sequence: TGTGCCAGCAGCCAAGATGTGCAGGGGATCGGGGGGAAGAGGGCTGAAGCTTTCTTT. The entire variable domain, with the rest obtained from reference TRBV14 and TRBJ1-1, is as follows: EAGVTQFPSHSVIEKGQTVTLRCDPISGHDNLYWYRRVMGKEIKFLLHFVKESKQDESGMPNNRFLAERTGGTYSTLKVQPAELEDSGVYFCASSQDVQGIGGKRAEAFFGQGTRLTVV.

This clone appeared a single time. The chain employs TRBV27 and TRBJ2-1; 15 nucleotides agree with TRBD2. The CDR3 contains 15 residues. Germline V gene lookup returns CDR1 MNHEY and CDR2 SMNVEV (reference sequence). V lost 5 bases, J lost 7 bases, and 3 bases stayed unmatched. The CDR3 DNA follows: TGTGCCAGCAGTCCGGGGACTAGCGGGAGGAATGAGCAGTTCTTC. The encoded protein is CASSPGTSGRNEQFF.

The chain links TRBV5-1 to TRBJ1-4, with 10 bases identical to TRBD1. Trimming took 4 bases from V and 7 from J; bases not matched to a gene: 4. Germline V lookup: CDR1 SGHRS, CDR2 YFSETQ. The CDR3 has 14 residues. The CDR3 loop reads CASSQGQGREKLFF. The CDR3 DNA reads TGCGCCAGCAGCCAGGGACAGGGGCGTGAAAAACTGTTTTTT.

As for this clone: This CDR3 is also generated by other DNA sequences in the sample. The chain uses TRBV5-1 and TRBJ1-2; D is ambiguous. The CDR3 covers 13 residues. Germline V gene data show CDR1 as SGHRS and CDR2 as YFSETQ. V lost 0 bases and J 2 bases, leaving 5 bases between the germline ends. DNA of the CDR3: TGCGCCAGCAGCTTGGACAGCAACTATGGCTACACCTTC. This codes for CASSLDSNYGYTF.

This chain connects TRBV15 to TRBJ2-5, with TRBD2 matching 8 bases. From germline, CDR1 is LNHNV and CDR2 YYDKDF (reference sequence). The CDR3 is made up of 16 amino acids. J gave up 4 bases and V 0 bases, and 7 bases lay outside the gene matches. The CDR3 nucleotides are TGTGCCACCAGCAGAGATAGTAGCGGGGCGTCAGAGACCCAGTACTTC. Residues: CATSRDSSGASETQYF.

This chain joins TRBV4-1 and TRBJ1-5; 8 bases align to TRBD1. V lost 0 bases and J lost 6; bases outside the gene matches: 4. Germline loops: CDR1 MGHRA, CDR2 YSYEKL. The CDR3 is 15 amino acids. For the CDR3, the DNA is TGCGCCAGCAGCCAAGAGGGGGACAGGCTTCAGCCCCAGCATTTT. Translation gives CASSQEGDRLQPQHF.

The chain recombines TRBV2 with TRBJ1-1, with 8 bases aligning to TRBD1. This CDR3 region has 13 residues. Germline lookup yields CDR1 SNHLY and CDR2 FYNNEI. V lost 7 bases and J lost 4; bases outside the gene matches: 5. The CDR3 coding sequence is TGTGCCAGCACTACGACAGGGGTCACTGAAGCTTTCTTT. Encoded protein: CASTTTGVTEAFF.

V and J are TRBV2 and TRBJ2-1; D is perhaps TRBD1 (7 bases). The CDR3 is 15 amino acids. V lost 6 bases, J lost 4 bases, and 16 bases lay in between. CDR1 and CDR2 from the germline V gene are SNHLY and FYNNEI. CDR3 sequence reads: CASSPARGVYNEQFF. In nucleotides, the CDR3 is TGTGCCAGCAGCCCCGCCAGGGGGGTATACAATGAGCAGTTCTTC.

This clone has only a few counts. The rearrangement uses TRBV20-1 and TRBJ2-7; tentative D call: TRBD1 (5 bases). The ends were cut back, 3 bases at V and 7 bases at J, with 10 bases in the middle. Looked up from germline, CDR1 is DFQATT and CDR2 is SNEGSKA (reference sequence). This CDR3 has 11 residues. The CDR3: CSARLGQEQYF. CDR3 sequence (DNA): TGCAGTGCTAGGTTGGGGCAGGAGCAGTACTTC.

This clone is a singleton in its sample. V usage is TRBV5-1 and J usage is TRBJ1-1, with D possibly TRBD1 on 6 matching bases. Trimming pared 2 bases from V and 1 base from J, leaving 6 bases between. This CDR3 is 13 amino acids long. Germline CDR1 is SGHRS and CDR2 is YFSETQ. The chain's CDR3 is CASSLQGNTEAFF. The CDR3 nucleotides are TGCGCCAGCAGCTTACAGGGGAACACTGAAGCTTTCTTT.

The CDR3 DNA reads as TGTGCCAGCAGACGAAACCGGGACAGGGCCTACGAGCAGTACTTC. Protein sequence: CASRRNRDRAYEQYF. The chain has TRBV11-2 and TRBJ2-7; 9 bases line up with TRBD1. In germline, CDR1 is SGHAT, CDR2 FQNNGV. This CDR3 is built from 15 residues. V lost 6 bases to trimming and J lost 2 bases; unmatched junction nucleotides: 8.

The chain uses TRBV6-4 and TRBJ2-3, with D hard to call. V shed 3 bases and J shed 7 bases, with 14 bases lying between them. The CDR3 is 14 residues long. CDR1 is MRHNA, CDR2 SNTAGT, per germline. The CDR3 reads CASSDPLPPYTQYF. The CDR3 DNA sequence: TGTGCCAGCAGTGATCCCCTACCTCCTTATACGCAGTATTTT.

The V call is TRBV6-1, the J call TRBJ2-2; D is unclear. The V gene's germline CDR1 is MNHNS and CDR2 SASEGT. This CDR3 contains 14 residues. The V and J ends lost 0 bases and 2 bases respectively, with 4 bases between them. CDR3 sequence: CASSEALNTGELFF. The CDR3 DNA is TGTGCCAGCAGTGAAGCGCTAAACACCGGGGAGCTGTTTTTT.

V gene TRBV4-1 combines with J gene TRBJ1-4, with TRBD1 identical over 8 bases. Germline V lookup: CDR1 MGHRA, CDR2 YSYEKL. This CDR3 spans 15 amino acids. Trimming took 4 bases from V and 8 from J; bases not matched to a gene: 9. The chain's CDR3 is CASSPIAQGAEKLFF. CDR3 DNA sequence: TGCGCCAGCAGCCCCATAGCGCAGGGGGCGGAAAAACTGTTTTTT.

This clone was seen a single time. In DNA, the CDR3 is TGTGCCAGTAGTATGGGCCAAAGGTTGGCTTTCTTT. Its translation is CASSMGQRLAFF. J is TRBJ1-1 and V is TRBV19; the D is unclear. Germline CDR1 LNHDA, CDR2 SQIVND (reference sequence). The CDR3 covers 12 residues. Deletions cut 3 bases from V and 11 bases from J, with 13 bases between.

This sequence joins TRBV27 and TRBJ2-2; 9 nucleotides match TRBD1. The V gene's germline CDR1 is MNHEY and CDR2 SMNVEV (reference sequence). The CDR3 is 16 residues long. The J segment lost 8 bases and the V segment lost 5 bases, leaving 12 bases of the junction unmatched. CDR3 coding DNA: TGTGCCAGCAGTCTCCGACAGGGGGTAATTCAGGGGGAGCTGTTTTTT. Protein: CASSLRQGVIQGELFF.

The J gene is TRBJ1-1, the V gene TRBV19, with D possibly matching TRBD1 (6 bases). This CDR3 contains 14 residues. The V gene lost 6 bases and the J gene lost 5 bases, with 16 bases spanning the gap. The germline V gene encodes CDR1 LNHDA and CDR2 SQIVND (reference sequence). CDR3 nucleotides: TGTGCCAGTAGCCATGCACAGGGAGGGACTGAAGCTTTCTTT. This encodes CASSHAQGGTEAFF. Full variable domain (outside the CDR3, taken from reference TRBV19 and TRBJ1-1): DGGITQSPKYLFRKEGQNVTLSCEQNLNHDAMYWYRQDPGQGLRLIYYSQIVNDFQKGDIAEGYSVSREKKESFPLTVTSAQKNPTAFYLCASSHAQGGTEAFFGQGTRLTVV.

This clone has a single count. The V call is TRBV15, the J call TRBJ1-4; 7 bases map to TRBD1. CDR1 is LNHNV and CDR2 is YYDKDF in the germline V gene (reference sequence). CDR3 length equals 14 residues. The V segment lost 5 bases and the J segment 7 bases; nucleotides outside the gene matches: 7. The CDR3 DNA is TGTGCCACCAGCCAGACAGGGCTGGGTGAAAAACTGTTTTTT. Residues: CATSQTGLGEKLFF.

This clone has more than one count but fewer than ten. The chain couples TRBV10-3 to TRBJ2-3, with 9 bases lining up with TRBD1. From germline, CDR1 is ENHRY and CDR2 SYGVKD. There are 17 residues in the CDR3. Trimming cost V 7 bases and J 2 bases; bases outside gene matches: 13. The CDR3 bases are TGTGCCATCACCCCGGGACAGGGCATTGCTAACACAGATACGCAGTATTTT. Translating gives CAITPGQGIANTDTQYF.

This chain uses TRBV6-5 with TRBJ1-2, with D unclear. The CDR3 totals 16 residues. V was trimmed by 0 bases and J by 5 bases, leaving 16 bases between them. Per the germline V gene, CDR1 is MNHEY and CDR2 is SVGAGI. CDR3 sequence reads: CASSYSPEGLGYGYTF. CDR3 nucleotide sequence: TGTGCCAGCAGTTACTCTCCAGAGGGCTTGGGATATGGCTACACCTTC.

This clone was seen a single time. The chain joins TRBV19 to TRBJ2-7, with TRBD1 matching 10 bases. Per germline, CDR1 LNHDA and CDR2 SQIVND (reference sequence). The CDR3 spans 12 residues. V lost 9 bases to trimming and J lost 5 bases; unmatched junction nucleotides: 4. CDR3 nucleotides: TGTGCCAGCCGACAGGGGGCCAACGAGCAGTACTTC. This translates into CASRQGANEQYF. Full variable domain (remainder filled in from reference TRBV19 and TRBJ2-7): DGGITQSPKYLFRKEGQNVTLSCEQNLNHDAMYWYRQDPGQGLRLIYYSQIVNDFQKGDIAEGYSVSREKKESFPLTVTSAQKNPTAFYLCASRQGANEQYFGPGTRLTVT.

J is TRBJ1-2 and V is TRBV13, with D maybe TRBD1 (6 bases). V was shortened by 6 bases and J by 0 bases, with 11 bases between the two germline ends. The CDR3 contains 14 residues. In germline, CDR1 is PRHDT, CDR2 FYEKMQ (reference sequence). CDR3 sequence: CASSLGTSNYGYTF. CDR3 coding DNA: TGTGCCAGCAGTCTCGGGACATCTAACTATGGCTACACCTTC.

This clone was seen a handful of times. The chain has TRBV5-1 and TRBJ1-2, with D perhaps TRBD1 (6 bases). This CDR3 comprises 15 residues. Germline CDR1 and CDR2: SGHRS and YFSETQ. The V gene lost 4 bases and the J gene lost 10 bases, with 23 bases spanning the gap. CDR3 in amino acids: CASSTHAGTIENYTF. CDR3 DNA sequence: TGCGCCAGCAGCACCCACGCCGGGACAATAGAGAACTACACCTTC.

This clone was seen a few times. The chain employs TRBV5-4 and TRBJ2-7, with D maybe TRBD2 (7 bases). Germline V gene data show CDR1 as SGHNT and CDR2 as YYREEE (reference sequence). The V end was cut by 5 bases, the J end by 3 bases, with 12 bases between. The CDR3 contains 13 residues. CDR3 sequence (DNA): TGTGCCAGCAGTGTAGGGGGGGTCTACGAGCAGTACTTC. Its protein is CASSVGGVYEQYF.

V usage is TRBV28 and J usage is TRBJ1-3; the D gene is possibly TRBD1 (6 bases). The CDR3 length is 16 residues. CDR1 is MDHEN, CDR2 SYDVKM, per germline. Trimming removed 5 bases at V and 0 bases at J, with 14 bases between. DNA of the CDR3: TGTGCCAGCAGTCCAGGGGCCGGCTCCTCTGGAAACACCATATATTTT. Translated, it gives CASSPGAGSSGNTIYF.

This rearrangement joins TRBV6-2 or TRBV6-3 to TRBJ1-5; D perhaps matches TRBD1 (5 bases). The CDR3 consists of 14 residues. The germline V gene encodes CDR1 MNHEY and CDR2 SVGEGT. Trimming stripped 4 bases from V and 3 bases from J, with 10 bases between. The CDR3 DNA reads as TGTGCCAGCAGTTCCAGGGTATTCAATCAGCCCCAGCATTTT. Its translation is CASSSRVFNQPQHF.

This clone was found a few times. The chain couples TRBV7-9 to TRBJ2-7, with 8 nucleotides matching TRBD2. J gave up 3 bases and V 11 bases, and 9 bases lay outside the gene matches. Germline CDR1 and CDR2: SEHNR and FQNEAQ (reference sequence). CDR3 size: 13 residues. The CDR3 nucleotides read TGTGCCTCGTCGAAGGGACTAGACTACGAGCAGTACTTC. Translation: CASSKGLDYEQYF.

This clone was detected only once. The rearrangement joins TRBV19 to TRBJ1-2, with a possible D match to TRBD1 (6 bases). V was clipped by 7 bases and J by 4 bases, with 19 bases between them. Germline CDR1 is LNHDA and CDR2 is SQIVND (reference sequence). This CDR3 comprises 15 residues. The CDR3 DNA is TGTGCCAGTACCCTGACCCCCGCAGGGGTCTATGGCTACACCTTC. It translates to CASTLTPAGVYGYTF.